The present TCR beta chain was sequenced within a study of T-cell memory formation after mild COVID-19. For the study at large: The TCR clusters were mostly specific to one donor.

Regarding this clonotype: Antigen unknown.

Study-wide results and caveats: The authors left the SARS-CoV-2 specificity of second-wave clones peaking on day 37 unconfirmed.

Each CDR3 protein gets one entry after TCRdb re-called the 5' RACE reads with MiXCR. The table records roughly 120,000 distinct CDR3 sequences, approximately 22% of them present only once. CDR1 and CDR2 (germline): SGHVS, FNYEAQ. Losses at the gene ends were 4 bases for V and 0 bases for J; bases not matched to a gene: 0. The CDR3 runs to 14 residues. The sequence was collected from a man younger than 35 who had mild COVID-19 (a few samples of this study predate the infection). Cell type and time point are not known. Sequencing used PBMCs or a T cell subset sorted from them (not recorded which). The chain recombines TRBV7-6 with TRBJ2-7; 10 bases align to TRBD2. The CDR3 region is CASSSSGGSYEQYF. CDR3 nucleotides: TGTGCCAGCAGCTCTAGCGGGGGCTCCTACGAGCAGTACTTC.